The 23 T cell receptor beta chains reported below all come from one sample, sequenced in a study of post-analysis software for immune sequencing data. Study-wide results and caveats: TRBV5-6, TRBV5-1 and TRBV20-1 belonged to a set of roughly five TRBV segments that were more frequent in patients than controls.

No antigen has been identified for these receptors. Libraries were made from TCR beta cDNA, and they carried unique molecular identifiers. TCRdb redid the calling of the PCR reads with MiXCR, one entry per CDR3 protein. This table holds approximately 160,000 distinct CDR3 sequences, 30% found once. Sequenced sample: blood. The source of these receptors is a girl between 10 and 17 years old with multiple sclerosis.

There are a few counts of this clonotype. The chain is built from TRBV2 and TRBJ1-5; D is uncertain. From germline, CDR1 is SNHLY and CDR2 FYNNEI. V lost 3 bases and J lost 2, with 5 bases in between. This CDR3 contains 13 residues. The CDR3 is CASSDRGNQPQHF. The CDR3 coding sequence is TGTGCCAGCAGTGACCGGGGCAATCAGCCCCAGCATTTT.

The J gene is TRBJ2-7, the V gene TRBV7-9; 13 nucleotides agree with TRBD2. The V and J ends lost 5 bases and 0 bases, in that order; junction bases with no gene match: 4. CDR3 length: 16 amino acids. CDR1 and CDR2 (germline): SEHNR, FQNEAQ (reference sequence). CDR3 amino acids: CASSTGLAGSSYEQYF. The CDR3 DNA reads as TGTGCCAGCAGCACGGGACTAGCGGGGAGCTCCTACGAGCAGTACTTC.

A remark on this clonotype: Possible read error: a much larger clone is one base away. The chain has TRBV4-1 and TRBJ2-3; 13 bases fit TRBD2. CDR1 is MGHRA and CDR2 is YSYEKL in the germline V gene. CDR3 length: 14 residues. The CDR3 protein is CTSSRTSGGDTQYF. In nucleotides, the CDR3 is TGCACCAGCAGCCGGACTAGCGGGGGAGATACGCAGTATTTT.

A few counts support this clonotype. The CDR3 nucleotides read TGTGCCAGCAGAAACTCCGGGACGGCGAACACTGAAGCTTTCTTT. This sequence encodes CASRNSGTANTEAFF. This chain connects TRBV6-5 to TRBJ1-1; the D gene is possibly TRBD1 (5 bases). The CDR3 is 15 residues long. Germline assignment: CDR1 MNHEY and CDR2 SVGAGI. Trimming removed 6 bases at V and 1 base at J, with 15 bases between.

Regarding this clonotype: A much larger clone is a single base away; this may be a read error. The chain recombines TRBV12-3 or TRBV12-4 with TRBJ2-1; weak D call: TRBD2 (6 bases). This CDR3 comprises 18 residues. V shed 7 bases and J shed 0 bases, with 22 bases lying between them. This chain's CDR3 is CASTAGYFEKSSYNEQFF. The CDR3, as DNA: TGTGCCAGCACCGCGGGGTACTTCGAAAAGAGCTCCTACAATGAGCAGTTCTTC.

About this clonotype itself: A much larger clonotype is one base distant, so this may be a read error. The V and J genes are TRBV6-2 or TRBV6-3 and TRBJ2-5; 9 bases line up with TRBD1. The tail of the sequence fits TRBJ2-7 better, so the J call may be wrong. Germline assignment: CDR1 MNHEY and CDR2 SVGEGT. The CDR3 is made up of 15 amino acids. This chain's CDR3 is CASSIQGAPSYEQYF. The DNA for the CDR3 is TGTGCCAGCAGCATACAGGGGGCGCCTTCCTACGAGCAGTACTTC.

In DNA, the CDR3 is TGTGCCAGCAGCCTCCGACAGGGAGGGACCAATGAGGGCACCGGGGAGCTGTTTTTT. Translation gives CASSLRQGGTNEGTGELFF. J is TRBJ2-2 and V is TRBV9; D tentatively reads TRBD1 or TRBD2 (7 bases each). There are 19 residues in the CDR3. Germline CDR1 SGDLS, CDR2 YYNGEE. V shed 4 bases and J shed 4 bases, with 26 bases lying between them.

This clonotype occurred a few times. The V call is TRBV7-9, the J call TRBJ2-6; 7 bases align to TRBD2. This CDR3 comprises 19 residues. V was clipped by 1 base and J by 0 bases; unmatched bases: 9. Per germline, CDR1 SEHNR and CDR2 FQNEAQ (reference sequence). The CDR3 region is CASSLEKIGRSSGANVLTF. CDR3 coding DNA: TGTGCCAGCAGCTTAGAAAAGATCGGGAGGAGCTCTGGGGCCAACGTCCTGACTTTC.

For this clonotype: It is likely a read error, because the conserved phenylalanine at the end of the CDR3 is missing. The CDR3 reads CASSLLPSPLHL. The CDR3 DNA sequence: TGTGCCAGCAGTTTACTGCCTTCACCCCTCCACTTG. The gene calls are TRBV12-3 or TRBV12-4 and TRBJ1-6, with D unclear. The V and J ends lost 2 bases and 9 bases respectively, with 5 bases between them. The CDR3 is 12 amino acids.

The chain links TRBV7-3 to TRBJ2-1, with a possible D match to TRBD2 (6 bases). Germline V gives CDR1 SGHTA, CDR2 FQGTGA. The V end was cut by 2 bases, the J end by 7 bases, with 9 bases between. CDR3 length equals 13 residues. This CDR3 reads CASSLYRENEQFF. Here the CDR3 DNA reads TGTGCCAGCAGCTTATACCGGGAGAATGAGCAGTTCTTC. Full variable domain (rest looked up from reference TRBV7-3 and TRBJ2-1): GAGVSQTPSNKVTEKGKYVELRCDPISGHTALYWYRQSLGQGPEFLIYFQGTGAADDSGLPNDRFFAVRPEGSVSTLKIQRTERGDSAVYLCASSLYRENEQFFGPGTRLTVL.

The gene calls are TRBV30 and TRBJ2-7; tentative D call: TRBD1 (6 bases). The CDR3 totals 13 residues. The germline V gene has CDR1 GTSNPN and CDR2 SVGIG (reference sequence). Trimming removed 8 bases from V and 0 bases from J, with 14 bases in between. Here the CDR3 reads CANSQGSSYEQYF. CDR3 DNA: TGTGCCAACAGTCAGGGGAGCTCCTACGAGCAGTACTTC. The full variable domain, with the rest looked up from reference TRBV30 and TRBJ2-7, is SQTIHQWPATLVQPVGSPLSLECTVEGTSNPNLYWYRQAAGRGLQLLFYSVGIGQISSEVPQNLSASRPQDRQFILSSKKLLLSDSGFYLCANSQGSSYEQYFGPGTRLTVT.

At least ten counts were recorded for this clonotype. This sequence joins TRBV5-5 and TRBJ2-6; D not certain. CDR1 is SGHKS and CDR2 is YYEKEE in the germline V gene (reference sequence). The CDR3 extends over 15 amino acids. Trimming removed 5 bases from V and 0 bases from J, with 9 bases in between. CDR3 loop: CASRNWGSGANVLTF. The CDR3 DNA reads TGTGCCAGCAGGAATTGGGGCTCTGGGGCCAACGTCCTGACTTTC.

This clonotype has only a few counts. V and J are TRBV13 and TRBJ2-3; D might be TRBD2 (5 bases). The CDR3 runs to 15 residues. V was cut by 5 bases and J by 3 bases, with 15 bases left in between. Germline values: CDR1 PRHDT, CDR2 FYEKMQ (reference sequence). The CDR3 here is CASSPLRGPTDTQYF. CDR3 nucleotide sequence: TGTGCCAGCAGCCCCCTCCGAGGGCCAACAGATACGCAGTATTTT.

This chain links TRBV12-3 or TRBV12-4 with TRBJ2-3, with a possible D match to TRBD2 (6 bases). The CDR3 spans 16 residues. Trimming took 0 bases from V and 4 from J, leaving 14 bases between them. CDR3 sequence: CASSLAGVSGADTQYF. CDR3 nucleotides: TGTGCCAGCAGTTTAGCTGGGGTTAGCGGAGCAGATACGCAGTATTTT.

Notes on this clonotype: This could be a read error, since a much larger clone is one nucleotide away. Here the CDR3 DNA reads TGTGCCAGCAGTGAGCCACAGGGCGTGGATGGCTACATCTTC. It is translated as CASSEPQGVDGYIF. This rearrangement joins TRBV25-1 to TRBJ1-2; tentatively, D is TRBD1 (6 bases). This CDR3 comprises 14 residues. Germline V gives CDR1 MGHDK, CDR2 SYGVNS.

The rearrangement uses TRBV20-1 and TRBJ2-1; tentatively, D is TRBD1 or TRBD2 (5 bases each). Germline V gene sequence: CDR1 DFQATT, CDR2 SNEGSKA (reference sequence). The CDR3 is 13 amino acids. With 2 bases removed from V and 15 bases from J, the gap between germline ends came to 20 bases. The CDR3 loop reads CSARSLRGSGLFF. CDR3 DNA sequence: TGCAGTGCTAGATCCTTACGGGGATCAGGGCTGTTCTTC.

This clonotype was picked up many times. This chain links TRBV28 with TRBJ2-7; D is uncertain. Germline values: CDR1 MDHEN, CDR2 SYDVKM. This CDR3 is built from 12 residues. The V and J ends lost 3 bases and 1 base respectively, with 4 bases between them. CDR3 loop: CASSFLSYEQYF. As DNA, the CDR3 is TGTGCCAGCAGTTTTTTGTCCTACGAGCAGTACTTC.

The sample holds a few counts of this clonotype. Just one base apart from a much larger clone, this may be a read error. The DNA of the CDR3 is TGTGCCAGCAGCTTCCCGACAGGGGACCACTACAATGAGCAGTTCTTC. It translates to CASSFPTGDHYNEQFF. The rearrangement uses TRBV7-6 and TRBJ2-1; TRBD1 aligns across 8 bases. Germline lookup yields CDR1 SGHVS and CDR2 FNYEAQ. The J segment lost 3 bases and the V segment lost 3 bases, leaving 7 bases of the junction unmatched. The CDR3 is 16 amino acids.

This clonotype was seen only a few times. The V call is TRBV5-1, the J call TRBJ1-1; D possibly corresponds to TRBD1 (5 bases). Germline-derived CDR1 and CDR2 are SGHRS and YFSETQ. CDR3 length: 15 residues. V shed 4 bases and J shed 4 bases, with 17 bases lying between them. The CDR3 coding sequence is TGCGCCAGCAGCCCCGGGAGGGGCGGATTCACTGAAGCTTTCTTT. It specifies CASSPGRGGFTEAFF.

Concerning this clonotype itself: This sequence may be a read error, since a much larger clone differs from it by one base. CDR3 protein: CASSYSRSTYAYNEQFF. The CDR3 nucleotides are TGTGCCAGCAGTTACTCGCGGTCTACTTACGCCTACAATGAGCAGTTCTTC. V is TRBV6-2 or TRBV6-3 and J is TRBJ2-1; no definite D call. There are 17 residues in the CDR3. Trimming took 0 bases from V and 2 from J, leaving 14 bases between them. CDR1 is MNHEY, CDR2 SVGEGT, per germline.

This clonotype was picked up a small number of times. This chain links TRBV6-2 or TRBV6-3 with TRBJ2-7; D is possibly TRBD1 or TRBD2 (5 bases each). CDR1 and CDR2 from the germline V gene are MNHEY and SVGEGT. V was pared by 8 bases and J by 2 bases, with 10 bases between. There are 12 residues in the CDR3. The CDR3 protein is CASGDGPYEQYF. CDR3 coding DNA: TGTGCCAGCGGGGACGGGCCCTACGAGCAGTACTTC.

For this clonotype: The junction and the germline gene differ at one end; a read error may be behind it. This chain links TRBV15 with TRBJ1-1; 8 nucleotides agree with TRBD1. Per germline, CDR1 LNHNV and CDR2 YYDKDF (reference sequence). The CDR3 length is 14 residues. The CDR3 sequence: CATSREPGQGEAFF. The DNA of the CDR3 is TGTGCCACCAGTAGAGAACCCGGACAGGGTGAAGCTTTCTTT.

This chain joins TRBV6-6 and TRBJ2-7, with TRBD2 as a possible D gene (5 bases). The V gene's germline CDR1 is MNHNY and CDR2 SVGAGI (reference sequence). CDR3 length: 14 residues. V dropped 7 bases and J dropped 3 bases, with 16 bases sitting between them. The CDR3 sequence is CASMSLASVYEQYF. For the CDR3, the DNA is TGTGCCAGCATGAGTCTAGCTTCCGTCTACGAGCAGTACTTC.